A single sample is the source of the 25 T cell receptor beta chains below, sequenced in a study of T cells in Graves' hyperthyroidism and ophthalmopathy. The source material, RNA transcripts, was used to amplify TCR beta CDR3 regions. Carried out on the TCR CDR3, a first-round RT-PCR used the HTBI primer set. Using its own MiXCR run on the multiplex PCR reads, TCRdb lists one record per CDR3 protein. The data contain around 600,000 distinct CDR3 sequences, more than 15% of them seen just once; the ten biggest clones take up 2.5% to 4%. The material sequenced was blood. The source of these receptors is a middle-aged woman with Graves' ophthalmopathy.

This clonotype was counted a few times. The chain has TRBV6-1 and TRBJ2-4; TRBD2 aligns across 8 bases. Germline V CDR1 and CDR2: MNHNS, SASEGT. The length of the CDR3 is 14 residues. J was trimmed by 2 bases and V by 11 bases; bases with no gene match: 8. CDR3 sequence reads: CASRAGDTKNIQYF. CDR3 coding DNA: TGTGCCTCTCGAGCGGGAGACACCAAAAACATTCAGTACTTC.

In this sample, this clonotype turned up many times. The rearrangement links TRBV11-2 to TRBJ2-7, with 9 bases identical to TRBD2. Looked up from germline, CDR1 is SGHAT and CDR2 is FQNNGV. The CDR3 loop spans 13 amino acids. J lost 7 bases, V lost 5 bases, and 6 bases had no gene match. The CDR3: CASSRLRGGEQYF. The CDR3 region has the DNA TGTGCCAGCAGCCGTCTGCGGGGGGGGGAGCAGTACTTC.

This clonotype was observed at least ten times. The chain uses TRBV20-1 and TRBJ1-2; TRBD1 agrees at 7 bases. Germline CDR1 reads DFQATT; CDR2 reads SNEGSKA (reference sequence). There are 13 residues in the CDR3. With 6 bases clipped from V and 8 bases from J, the junction kept 12 bases outside the gene matches. CDR3 residues: CSARERQGGGYTF. The CDR3 nucleotides read TGCAGTGCCCGAGAAAGACAGGGTGGAGGCTACACCTTC.

This clonotype has at least ten counts. This CDR3 reads CASSLVAGWAYNEQFF. The CDR3 nucleotides read TGCGCCAGCAGCTTGGTAGCGGGATGGGCCTACAATGAGCAGTTCTTC. The chain uses TRBV5-1 and TRBJ2-1, with 8 nucleotides matching TRBD2. There are 16 residues in the CDR3. Germline loops: CDR1 SGHRS, CDR2 YFSETQ. The V segment lost 0 bases and the J segment 2 bases; nucleotides outside the gene matches: 4.

A note on this clonotype: A clone one base away is much larger, so this may be a read error. The chain links TRBV20-1 to TRBJ2-1; 8 positions match TRBD2. This CDR3 contains 16 residues. V was pared by 0 bases and J by 8 bases, with 12 bases of the junction left unmatched. Germline values: CDR1 DFQATT, CDR2 SNEGSKA (reference sequence). The CDR3 protein is CSARDRSALAGHEQFF. Written as DNA, the CDR3 is TGCAGTGCTAGAGATAGATCGGCTTTAGCGGGGCATGAGCAGTTCTTC.

The genes are TRBV5-1 and TRBJ2-7; D is undetermined. Per the germline V gene, CDR1 is SGHRS and CDR2 is YFSETQ. CDR3 length equals 16 residues. V was trimmed by 1 base and J by 5 bases, leaving 19 bases between them. This chain's CDR3 is CASSLRASATFDEQYF. CDR3 in DNA: TGCGCCAGCAGCTTGAGGGCGTCGGCTACTTTCGACGAGCAGTACTTC. Based on the CDR3 plus reference TRBV5-1 and TRBJ2-7, the full variable domain is KAGVTQTPRYLIKTRGQQVTLSCSPISGHRSVSWYQQTPGQGLQFLFEYFSETQRNKGNFPGRFSGRQFSNSRSEMNVSTLELGDSALYLCASSLRASATFDEQYFGPGTRLTVT.

Many counts were recorded for this clonotype. This chain uses TRBV11-2 with TRBJ2-7; D call uncertain. There are 12 residues in the CDR3. With 1 base removed from V and 4 bases from J, the gap between germline ends came to 5 bases. Germline V gives CDR1 SGHAT, CDR2 FQNNGV. The CDR3 bases are TGTGCCAGCAGCTTAGTAACTTACGAGCAGTACTTC. This codes for CASSLVTYEQYF.

At least ten counts were recorded for this clonotype. The V call is TRBV2, the J call TRBJ2-7; D is unresolved. CDR1 is SNHLY and CDR2 is FYNNEI in the germline V gene. The CDR3 runs 12 residues. V was shortened by 6 bases and J by 2 bases, with 8 bases between the two germline ends. DNA for the CDR3: TGTGCCAGCAGATCTGACACCTACGAGCAGTACTTC. Its translation is CASRSDTYEQYF.

This clonotype was seen a few times. The J gene is TRBJ2-2, the V gene TRBV20-1; 9 nucleotides align to TRBD1. The germline V gene encodes CDR1 DFQATT and CDR2 SNEGSKA (reference sequence). CDR3 length equals 15 residues. With 6 bases clipped from V and 3 bases from J, the junction kept 8 bases outside the gene matches. The CDR3 region has the DNA TGCAGTGCCAGAATCCGGACAGGGGACACCGGGGAGCTGTTTTTT. As protein: CSARIRTGDTGELFF.

The rearrangement links TRBV20-1 to TRBJ1-5; D remains ambiguous. V shed 1 base and J shed 5 bases, with 12 bases lying between them. The CDR3 sequence is 14 residues long. Germline V gene data show CDR1 as DFQATT and CDR2 as SNEGSKA (reference sequence). CDR3: CSARGLLQDQPQHF. DNA of the CDR3: TGCAGTGCTAGAGGTCTTCTGCAGGATCAGCCCCAGCATTTT.

This clonotype was counted between two and nine times. A read error may account for a junction end that differs from germline. The chain has TRBV12-3 or TRBV12-4 and TRBJ1-3; D is unresolved. CDR3 length: 14 amino acids. The CDR3 DNA reads as TGTGTCAGCAGTTTAGGAGGCCCTGGAAACACCATATATTTT. This gives the protein CVSSLGGPGNTIYF.

This clonotype was seen more than once but under ten times. This chain connects TRBV5-1 to TRBJ1-4; no clear D. V was pared by 1 base and J by 1 base, with 8 bases between. The CDR3 loop spans 15 amino acids. Germline-derived CDR1 and CDR2 are SGHRS and YFSETQ. CDR3 sequence (DNA): TGCGCCAGCAGCTTGTCCCCAGGAACTAATGAAAAACTGTTTTTT. Translated: CASSLSPGTNEKLFF.

The V call is TRBV10-1, the J call TRBJ2-1, with D perhaps TRBD1 (6 bases). Per the germline V gene, CDR1 is WNHNN and CDR2 is SYGVQD (reference sequence). Trimming took off 4 bases at V and 0 bases at J, with 13 bases between the two ends. The CDR3 length is 16 residues. The CDR3 DNA is TGCGCCAGCAGTGGCCTCAGGGGCTTCTCCTACAATGAGCAGTTCTTC. Translating it yields CASSGLRGFSYNEQFF.

On this clonotype: This likely comes from a read error, as the CDR3 has no conserved phenylalanine or tryptophan at its end. The chain employs TRBV10-3 and TRBJ2-2, with D unclear. Germline assignment: CDR1 ENHRY and CDR2 SYGVKD. CDR3 size: 15 residues. Trimming removed 10 bases at V and 1 base at J, with 16 bases between. CDR3 protein: CASSLGYRNTGELFS. The CDR3 DNA follows: TGTGCCAGCAGCTTAGGGTACAGGAACACCGGGGAGCTGTTTTCT.

This clonotype was seen only a few times. The chain combines TRBV20-1 with TRBJ2-5; 7 positions match TRBD1. The CDR3 runs to 15 residues. CDR1 and CDR2 (germline): DFQATT, SNEGSKA (reference sequence). J gave up 2 bases and V 3 bases, and 9 bases lay outside the gene matches. CDR3 loop: CSASPTGEPQETQYF. The DNA of the CDR3 is TGCAGTGCTAGCCCCACAGGGGAGCCACAAGAGACCCAGTACTTC.

The sample holds many counts of this clonotype. The chain carries TRBV3-1 and TRBJ1-1; 8 nucleotides align to TRBD1. J gave up 3 bases and V 4 bases, and 7 bases lay outside the gene matches. This CDR3 region has 15 residues. Germline V CDR1 and CDR2: LGHDT, YNNKEL (reference sequence). The CDR3 here is CASSPWTGRYTEAFF. The CDR3 nucleotides are TGTGCCAGCAGCCCGTGGACAGGGAGGTACACTGAAGCTTTCTTT.

The CDR3 nucleotides are TGTGCCAGCAGTGCTCAATCTCGGGGCACTGAAGCTTTCTTT. Encoded protein: CASSAQSRGTEAFF. The J gene is TRBJ1-1, the V gene TRBV28; D ambiguous. This CDR3 is 14 amino acids long. The germline gives CDR1 MDHEN, CDR2 SYDVKM. The V end was cut by 5 bases, the J end by 4 bases, with 14 bases between.

This chain joins TRBV10-1 and TRBJ2-5; the D gene is possibly TRBD1 (6 bases). Germline values: CDR1 WNHNN, CDR2 SYGVQD (reference sequence). V was pared by 2 bases and J by 5 bases, with 12 bases between. The CDR3 contains 14 residues. The CDR3 loop is CASSEDRRWETQYF. The CDR3 nucleotides read TGCGCCAGCAGTGAGGACAGGAGGTGGGAGACCCAGTACTTC.

This clonotype occurred many times. The rearrangement uses TRBV2 and TRBJ2-7; 8 positions match TRBD2. The CDR3 contains 15 residues. Germline V lookup: CDR1 SNHLY, CDR2 FYNNEI. The V gene end was trimmed by 8 bases and the J gene end by 2 bases; junction bases not matched to a gene: 11. Here the CDR3 reads CASWGALAGTYEQYF. For the CDR3, the DNA is TGTGCCAGCTGGGGAGCCTTAGCGGGGACCTACGAGCAGTACTTC.

This clonotype showed up just a few times. The chain combines TRBV20-1 with TRBJ2-3; 9 positions agree with TRBD2. The length of the CDR3 is 14 residues. After removal of 3 bases from V and 1 base from J, the junction contained 2 bases not matched to a gene. Germline CDR1 DFQATT, CDR2 SNEGSKA (reference sequence). CDR3 in amino acids: CSASLAGRTDTQYF. CDR3 DNA: TGCAGTGCTAGCCTAGCGGGACGCACAGATACGCAGTATTTT.

This clonotype has ten or more counts. V is TRBV18 and J is TRBJ2-4; D may be TRBD2 (5 bases). The CDR3 covers 13 residues. V dropped 6 bases and J dropped 6 bases, with 12 bases sitting between them. The germline CDR1 and CDR2 sequences are KGHSH and LQKENI. This chain's CDR3 is CASSRGEGNIQYF. For the CDR3, the DNA is TGTGCCAGCTCCCGGGGAGAGGGAAACATTCAGTACTTC.

The chain uses TRBV12-3 or TRBV12-4 and TRBJ1-3; D is ambiguous. The CDR3 has 17 residues. V dropped 3 bases and J dropped 3 bases, with 18 bases sitting between them. The CDR3 loop reads CASSFRLDPSGGNTIYF. The CDR3, as DNA: TGTGCCAGCAGTTTTCGGTTGGACCCGTCGGGTGGAAACACCATATATTTT.

This clonotype was seen a few times. The CDR3 here is CSAGTTSGEQYF. The CDR3 coding sequence is TGCAGTGCTGGGACTACCTCCGGCGAGCAGTACTTC. The chain employs TRBV20-1 and TRBJ2-7; 7 bases are a match to TRBD2. Germline V lookup: CDR1 DFQATT, CDR2 SNEGSKA (reference sequence). Losses at the gene ends were 5 bases for V and 6 bases for J; bases not matched to a gene: 7. This CDR3 is built from 12 residues.

The sample holds a few counts of this clonotype. The chain is built from TRBV11-2 and TRBJ1-3; D remains ambiguous. CDR1 is SGHAT, CDR2 FQNNGV, per germline. V lost 5 bases and J lost 0, with 11 bases in between. The CDR3 length is 15 residues. CDR3 bases: TGTGCCAGCAGCGCGGGCCCTGGCTCTGGAAACACCATATATTTT. It specifies CASSAGPGSGNTIYF.

This clonotype was picked up many times. The gene calls are TRBV11-3 and TRBJ2-1; TRBD2 agrees at 8 bases. This CDR3 spans 15 amino acids. CDR1 and CDR2 (germline): SGHNT, YENEEA. V lost 1 base to trimming and J lost 10 bases; unmatched junction nucleotides: 9. The CDR3 protein is CASSLGLAGFKEQFF. The CDR3 DNA sequence: TGTGCCAGCAGCTTAGGATTAGCGGGATTTAAGGAGCAGTTCTTC.